Included here is one T cell receptor beta chain sequence, with context. Its antigen remains unidentified. The data were produced by immunoSEQ multiplex PCR, yet TCRdb's version contains in-frame clones alone and is incomplete. The data hold fewer than 3 million clones, with about 90% observed a single time. This sample was taken from a study of shared clonotypes between healthy human individuals. Study context: Each donor's CD8 memory used one plate, CD8 naive two, each CD4 subset three.

Healthy HIV-negative adults without recent acute infections or vaccinations served as donors. Subsets obtained from CD4+ cells comprised CD45RA+ naive and CD45RA-negative memory cells. Trimming shortened V by 8 bases and J by 6 bases, and 11 bases separated the two germline ends. From germline, CDR1 is MDHEN and CDR2 SYDVKM. The CDR3 has 11 amino acids. Study results and limitations: Naive subsets typically showed greater estimated richness than memory subsets.

Sequenced: naive CD4+ T cells from PBMCs. Subset noted: CD45RA+ positively selected. This chain uses TRBV28 with TRBJ2-7; D assignment may be TRBD1 or TRBD2 (5 bases each). This receptor was taken from a man between 18 and 29 years old in good health. Some clones in this sample may be carry-over from other donors' samples. Here the CDR3 reads CASYGTTEQYF. The CDR3 DNA reads TGTGCCAGCTACGGGACGACCGAGCAGTACTTC.